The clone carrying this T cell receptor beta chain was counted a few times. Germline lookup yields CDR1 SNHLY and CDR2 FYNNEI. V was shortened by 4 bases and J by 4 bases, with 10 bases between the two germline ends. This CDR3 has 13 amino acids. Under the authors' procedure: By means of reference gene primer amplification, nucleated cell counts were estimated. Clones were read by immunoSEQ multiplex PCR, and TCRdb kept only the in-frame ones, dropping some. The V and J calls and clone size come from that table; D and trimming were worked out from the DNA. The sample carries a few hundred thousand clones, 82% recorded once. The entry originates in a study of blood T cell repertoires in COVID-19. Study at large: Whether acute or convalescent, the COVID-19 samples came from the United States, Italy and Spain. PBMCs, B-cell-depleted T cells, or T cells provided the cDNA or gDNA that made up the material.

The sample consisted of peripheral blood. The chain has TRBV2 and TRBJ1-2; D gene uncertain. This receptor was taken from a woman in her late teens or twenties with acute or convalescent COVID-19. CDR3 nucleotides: TGTGCCAGCAGTGCTGTCGCCGGCTATGGCTACACCTTC. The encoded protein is CASSAVAGYGYTF.